This TCR beta chain came from a study of T cells after yellow fever vaccination. Each CDR3 protein gets one entry after TCRdb re-called the 5' RACE reads with MiXCR. The table has about 550,000 distinct CDR3 sequences, 15% to 20% seen once. The germline gives CDR1 SGHRS, CDR2 YFSETQ. The V gene end was trimmed by 4 bases and the J gene end by 6 bases; junction bases not matched to a gene: 7. The CDR3 consists of 14 residues. The chain is built from TRBV5-1 and TRBJ1-2; 9 positions match TRBD1. Sequenced here: PBMCs, sampled 15 days after the yellow fever booster vaccination. This TCR was recovered from a man aged 25-45 years who received the YFV17D yellow fever vaccine. Written as DNA, the CDR3 is TGCGCCAGCAGCCGGACAGGGGTATGGGATGGCTACACCTTC. Protein sequence: CASSRTGVWDGYTF.